This T cell receptor (beta chain) was sequenced for a study of cytomegalovirus exposure and HLA in healthy donors. General observations from the study: A missense variant in DCLRE1C was later tied to TCR beta V- and J-gene trimming.

PCR used 60 Vbeta primers and 13 Jbeta primers. This table comes from immunoSEQ multiplex PCR, and its TCRdb copy is limited to in-frame clones, with some not included. The sample records 35,000 to 50,000 clones, roughly 60% being singletons. This CDR3 comprises 15 residues. Trimming took 2 bases from V and 2 from J, leaving 13 bases between them. The germline V gene encodes CDR1 SNHLY and CDR2 FYNNEI. To note about this clone: Its antigen is unknown.

V usage is TRBV2 and J usage is TRBJ2-7, with D perhaps matching TRBD2 (5 bases). The TCR sequence derives from a human donor in good health. The material sequenced was PBMCs. The CDR3 region is CASSEQDFPTYEQYF. The CDR3 nucleotides are TGTGCCAGCAGTGAACAGGACTTCCCTACCTACGAGCAGTACTTC.